The 32 T cell receptor beta chains presented below share a single source sample, sequenced in a study of T cells in Graves' hyperthyroidism and ophthalmopathy. The source material, RNA transcripts, was used to amplify TCR beta CDR3 regions. During a first-round RT-PCR of the TCR CDR3, the HTBI primer set was used. Using its own MiXCR run on the multiplex PCR reads, TCRdb lists one record per CDR3 protein. The sample has about 290,000 distinct CDR3 sequences, around 15% seen once; the top ten hold around 8%. Source material: blood. The receptors come from a woman aged 40 to 49 with Graves' hyperthyroidism.

The rearrangement links TRBV24-1 to TRBJ2-5; 12 bases match TRBD2. This CDR3 has 15 residues. After removal of 4 bases from V and 5 bases from J, the junction contained 4 bases not matched to a gene. CDR1 is KGHDR, CDR2 SFDVKD, per germline. The CDR3 reads CATSELAGGGETQYF. The CDR3 coding sequence is TGTGCCACCAGTGAACTAGCGGGAGGTGGGGAGACCCAGTACTTC.

This clonotype appeared many times. The V and J genes are TRBV6-1 and TRBJ1-1; 8 nucleotides match TRBD1. Germline V gene sequence: CDR1 MNHNS, CDR2 SASEGT. With V trimmed by 7 bases and J by 3 bases, 4 bases remained unmatched. The CDR3 has 13 residues. The DNA of the CDR3 is TGTGCCAGCAAAGGACAGGGCGACACTGAAGCTTTCTTT. Translated: CASKGQGDTEAFF.

This clonotype has just a few counts. The rearrangement uses TRBV6-2 or TRBV6-3 and TRBJ2-7, with D hard to call. This CDR3 spans 14 amino acids. Germline CDR1 MNHEY, CDR2 SVGEGT. Trimming shortened V by 5 bases and J by 5 bases, and 16 bases separated the two germline ends. CDR3 protein: CASSRKTLYHEQYF. The CDR3, as DNA: TGTGCCAGCAGTAGGAAAACGCTGTACCACGAGCAGTACTTC.

This clonotype was counted a few times. This sequence joins TRBV20-1 and TRBJ2-7; unclear D gene. The CDR3 covers 14 residues. Trimming cost V 0 bases and J 0 bases, with 9 bases left between them. From germline, CDR1 is DFQATT and CDR2 SNEGSKA (reference sequence). In DNA form, the CDR3 reads TGCAGTGCTAGAGATCGGAGTATCTCCTACGAGCAGTACTTC. Its protein is CSARDRSISYEQYF.

DNA of the CDR3: TGTGCCACCAGCAGAGAAACAGGGAAAGAGACCCAGTACTTC. Residues: CATSRETGKETQYF. The V call is TRBV15, the J call TRBJ2-5; maybe TRBD1 (6 bases). Between the trimmed V and J ends, which lost 0 bases and 3 bases, there was a span of 8 bases. CDR3 length: 14 amino acids. In germline, CDR1 is LNHNV, CDR2 YYDKDF (reference sequence). Full variable domain (remainder filled in from reference TRBV15 and TRBJ2-5): DAMVIQNPRYQVTQFGKPVTLSCSQTLNHNVMYWYQQKSSQAPKLLFHYYDKDFNNEADTPDNFQSRRPNTSFCFLDIRSPGLGDTAMYLCATSRETGKETQYFGPGTRLLVL.

This clonotype appeared many times. V usage is TRBV12-3 or TRBV12-4 and J usage is TRBJ1-5; maybe TRBD1 (6 bases). Trimming pared 6 bases from V and 6 bases from J, leaving 15 bases between. The CDR3 spans 14 residues. For the CDR3, the DNA is TGTGCCAGCAGCCCCGCGGGGGCGAGTCAGCCCCAGCATTTT. Protein product: CASSPAGASQPQHF.

The rearrangement links TRBV4-1 to TRBJ1-4; D call uncertain. CDR1 MGHRA and CDR2 YSYEKL come from the germline V gene. The germline V and J ends were trimmed by 0 bases and 8 bases, with 7 bases remaining between them. This CDR3 contains 13 residues. CDR3 protein: CASSQEGLEKLFF. DNA of the CDR3: TGCGCCAGCAGCCAAGAGGGGTTGGAAAAACTGTTTTTT.

This clonotype was picked up many times. The chain recombines TRBV20-1 with TRBJ2-1; 8 bases agree with TRBD2. The CDR3 extends over 15 amino acids. With 3 bases clipped from V and 5 bases from J, the junction kept 9 bases outside the gene matches. CDR1 and CDR2 (germline): DFQATT, SNEGSKA (reference sequence). CDR3 amino acids: CSASGVSGIHNEQFF. In nucleotides, the CDR3 is TGCAGTGCTAGCGGGGTTAGCGGGATCCACAATGAGCAGTTCTTC.

In its sample, this clonotype was seen many times. The CDR3 protein is CASSQDPRGNEAFF. In nucleotides, the CDR3 is TGTGCCAGCAGCCAAGATCCCAGGGGGAATGAAGCTTTCTTT. This rearrangement joins TRBV3-1 to TRBJ1-1; the match to TRBD1 covers 7 bases. The V gene's germline CDR1 is LGHDT and CDR2 YNNKEL (reference sequence). The CDR3 covers 14 residues. V lost 0 bases to trimming and J lost 7 bases; unmatched junction nucleotides: 5. Variable domain in full (rest from reference TRBV3-1 and TRBJ1-1): DTAVSQTPKYLVTQMGNDKSIKCEQNLGHDTMYWYKQDSKKFLKIMFSYNNKELIINETVPNRFSPKSPDKAHLNLHINSLELGDSAVYFCASSQDPRGNEAFFGQGTRLTVV.

Comments on this clonotype: A clone one base away is much larger, so this may be a read error. The rearrangement joins TRBV7-9 to TRBJ2-2; the match to TRBD2 covers 10 bases. With V trimmed by 1 base and J by 4 bases, 0 bases remained unmatched. CDR3 length: 15 amino acids. The germline CDR1 and CDR2 sequences are SEHNR and FQNEAQ (reference sequence). The CDR3 sequence is CASSLGTSGTGELFF. CDR3 nucleotide sequence: TGTGCCAGCAGCTTAGGGACTAGCGGCACCGGGGAGCTGTTTTTT.

This clonotype was seen many times. The chain is built from TRBV7-8 and TRBJ1-5; 7 nucleotides agree with TRBD1. CDR1 and CDR2 (germline): SGHVS, FQNEAQ. V shed 1 base, J shed 3 bases, and the junction held 6 bases outside the gene matches. The CDR3 runs to 16 residues. The CDR3 sequence: CASSLGGTVSNQPQHF. The CDR3 bases are TGTGCCAGCAGCTTAGGAGGGACAGTCTCCAATCAGCCCCAGCATTTT.

This clonotype has a count of ten or more. V usage is TRBV2 and J usage is TRBJ1-1; maybe TRBD1 (6 bases). CDR3 length: 15 residues. The ends were cut back, 4 bases at V and 5 bases at J, with 17 bases in the middle. Per germline, CDR1 SNHLY and CDR2 FYNNEI. The CDR3 here is CASSGVSTGSTEAFF. The CDR3 nucleotides read TGTGCCAGCAGTGGGGTGTCAACAGGGAGTACTGAAGCTTTCTTT. Variable domain in full (rest from reference TRBV2 and TRBJ1-1): EPEVTQTPSHQVTQMGQEVILRCVPISNHLYFYWYRQILGQKVEFLVSFYNNEISEKSEIFDDQFSVERPDGSNFTLKIRSTKLEDSAMYFCASSGVSTGSTEAFFGQGTRLTVV.

This chain joins TRBV18 and TRBJ2-3; D is possibly TRBD2 (5 bases). This CDR3 region has 15 residues. Deletions cut 2 bases from V and 2 bases from J, with 11 bases between. Germline lookup yields CDR1 KGHSH and CDR2 LQKENI. This CDR3 is CASSPGSGNTDTQYF. The CDR3 DNA reads TGTGCCAGCTCACCAGGGTCGGGGAACACAGATACGCAGTATTTT.

The sample holds many counts of this clonotype. The rearrangement joins TRBV24-1 to TRBJ1-5; 9 bases align to TRBD1. CDR3 size: 15 residues. In germline, CDR1 is KGHDR, CDR2 SFDVKD. V gave up 7 bases and J gave up 6 bases; unmatched junction bases: 9. Here the CDR3 DNA reads TGTGCCACCAGCGCCGGGACAGGGAATACTCAGCCCCAGCATTTT. This gives the protein CATSAGTGNTQPQHF.

This clonotype has at least ten counts. The chain employs TRBV12-3 or TRBV12-4 and TRBJ1-2, with D maybe TRBD1 (6 bases). The V and J ends lost 6 bases and 8 bases respectively, with 13 bases between them. The CDR3 is 12 amino acids. CDR3 in DNA: TGTGCCAGCAGCCGGGGGGCGCCGGGCTACACCTTC. This translates into CASSRGAPGYTF.

This clonotype was observed once. Given a much more abundant clone one base away, this may be a read error. The V and J genes are TRBV6-1 and TRBJ1-5; tentatively, D is TRBD1 (6 bases). The CDR3 is 14 residues long. CDR1 MNHNS and CDR2 SASEGT come from the germline V gene. V dropped 2 bases and J dropped 4 bases, with 9 bases sitting between them. The CDR3: CASSEQGQNQPQHF. The CDR3 nucleotides read TGTGCCAGCAGTGAACAGGGGCAGAATCAGCCCCAGCATTTT.

This clonotype was observed many times. The rearrangement joins TRBV3-1 to TRBJ1-1; D remains unclear. V dropped 4 bases and J dropped 5 bases, with 8 bases sitting between them. Looked up from germline, CDR1 is LGHDT and CDR2 is YNNKEL (reference sequence). The CDR3 contains 12 residues. Here the CDR3 DNA reads TGTGCCAGCAGCCTCGGGTGGACTGAAGCTTTCTTT. This translates into CASSLGWTEAFF. The full variable domain, completed using reference TRBV3-1 and TRBJ1-1, is DTAVSQTPKYLVTQMGNDKSIKCEQNLGHDTMYWYKQDSKKFLKIMFSYNNKELIINETVPNRFSPKSPDKAHLNLHINSLELGDSAVYFCASSLGWTEAFFGQGTRLTVV.

This clonotype was seen many times. This chain uses TRBV11-2 with TRBJ1-5, with D tentatively TRBD1 (5 bases). Trimming pared 3 bases from V and 3 bases from J, leaving 6 bases between. The CDR3 runs 13 residues. Per germline, CDR1 SGHAT and CDR2 FQNNGV. The CDR3 here is CASSLTVNQPQHF. Written as DNA, the CDR3 is TGTGCCAGCAGCTTGACAGTCAATCAGCCCCAGCATTTT.

This clonotype has a count of ten or more. The rearrangement joins TRBV29-1 to TRBJ2-3; D is ambiguous. There are 12 residues in the CDR3. The ends were cut back, 0 bases at V and 5 bases at J, with 6 bases in the middle. CDR1 and CDR2 (germline): SQVTM, ANQGSEA. Written as DNA, the CDR3 is TGCAGCGTTGAAGAAGTAGGAGATACGCAGTATTTT. It specifies CSVEEVGDTQYF.

This clonotype was counted only a few times. V usage is TRBV12-5 and J usage is TRBJ2-5; TRBD1 matches 10 bases. The CDR3 is 15 amino acids. Germline CDR1 and CDR2: LGHNT and FRNRAP. The J segment lost 1 base and the V segment lost 1 base, leaving 0 bases of the junction unmatched. The CDR3 nucleotides read TGTGCTAGTGGTTTGGGGACAGGGGGCCAAGAGACCCAGTACTTC. Protein: CASGLGTGGQETQYF.

This clonotype has ten or more counts. For the CDR3, the DNA is TGTGCCAGCAGCCTAGTAAGGAATGAGCAGTTCTTC. As protein: CASSLVRNEQFF. The J gene is TRBJ2-1, the V gene TRBV11-1; D not certain. Germline V gives CDR1 SGHAT, CDR2 FQDESV (reference sequence). The CDR3 is 12 amino acids. V was trimmed by 5 bases and J by 7 bases, leaving 9 bases between them.

This clonotype has more than one count but fewer than ten. This chain uses TRBV4-1 with TRBJ1-5; D possibly corresponds to TRBD1 (6 bases). CDR3 length: 14 residues. Germline-derived CDR1 and CDR2 are MGHRA and YSYEKL. The germline V and J ends were trimmed by 4 bases and 4 bases, with 11 bases remaining between them. This chain's CDR3 is CASSLRQVNQPQHF. The CDR3 DNA sequence: TGCGCCAGCAGCCTAAGACAGGTAAATCAGCCCCAGCATTTT.

This clonotype has at least ten counts. The chain combines TRBV12-3 or TRBV12-4 with TRBJ1-3; 8 nucleotides match TRBD1. There are 15 residues in the CDR3. V lost 5 bases and J lost 4; bases outside the gene matches: 7. The CDR3 coding sequence is TGTGCCAGCAGTCCGGGGTCAGGGGGCGGAAACACCATATATTTT. It translates to CASSPGSGGGNTIYF.

This clonotype was recorded at least ten times. This chain links TRBV18 with TRBJ2-7, with 7 bases matching TRBD1. In germline, CDR1 is KGHSH, CDR2 LQKENI. Losses at the gene ends were 3 bases for V and 3 bases for J; bases not matched to a gene: 2. The CDR3 is 13 amino acids. The CDR3 DNA is TGTGCCAGCTCACCGGGACAGTACTACGAGCAGTACTTC. This gives the protein CASSPGQYYEQYF.

The rearrangement links TRBV4-1 to TRBJ2-2; the D gene could be TRBD1 or TRBD2 (6 bases each). The germline V gene has CDR1 MGHRA and CDR2 YSYEKL. Deletions cut 0 bases from V and 0 bases from J, with 8 bases between. There are 16 residues in the CDR3. This CDR3 reads CASSQEGGSNTGELFF. The CDR3 DNA reads TGCGCCAGCAGCCAAGAAGGGGGGTCGAACACCGGGGAGCTGTTTTTT.

The rearrangement joins TRBV7-2 to TRBJ1-4, with 7 bases that match TRBD1. The CDR3 has 16 residues. The V gene end was trimmed by 1 base and the J gene end by 7 bases; junction bases not matched to a gene: 9. In germline, CDR1 is SGHTA, CDR2 FQGNSA. The CDR3 sequence is CTSSLVQGIVSEKLFF. DNA for the CDR3: TGTACCAGCAGCTTAGTACAGGGGATAGTAAGTGAAAAACTGTTTTTT.

The CDR3 region is CASSPPTGGLGGYTF. The CDR3, as DNA: TGTGCCAGCAGCCCACCGACAGGGGGCCTGGGAGGCTACACCTTC. V usage is TRBV7-9 and J usage is TRBJ1-2; the match to TRBD1 covers 10 bases. Germline V gives CDR1 SEHNR, CDR2 FQNEAQ (reference sequence). This CDR3 region has 15 residues. V was pared by 5 bases and J by 8 bases, with 11 bases of the junction left unmatched. Full variable domain (remainder filled in from reference TRBV7-9 and TRBJ1-2): DTGVSQNPRHKITKRGQNVTFRCDPISEHNRLYWYRQTLGQGPEFLTYFQNEAQLEKSRLLSDRFSAERPKGSFSTLEIQRTEQGDSAMYLCASSPPTGGLGGYTFGSGTRLTVV.

V gene TRBV19 combines with J gene TRBJ2-7, with no clear D. Germline V lookup: CDR1 LNHDA, CDR2 SQIVND (reference sequence). V lost 4 bases, J lost 7 bases, and 17 bases lay in between. The CDR3 length is 14 residues. In DNA form, the CDR3 reads TGTGCCAGTAGTAACTCCATGGGTTTGGGGGAGCAGTACTTC. Translation gives CASSNSMGLGEQYF.

This clonotype was observed a few times. V usage is TRBV7-8 and J usage is TRBJ1-6; D is possibly TRBD1 (5 bases). Trimming cost V 2 bases and J 7 bases, with 18 bases left between them. The CDR3 totals 17 residues. CDR1 SGHVS and CDR2 FQNEAQ come from the germline V gene. In nucleotides, the CDR3 is TGTGCCAGCAGCTTACCGAGGGTGGGGCGCGAAAATTCACCCCTCCACTTT. Protein product: CASSLPRVGRENSPLHF.

This clonotype was recorded at least ten times. The J gene is TRBJ2-1, the V gene TRBV6-2 or TRBV6-3; D might be TRBD2 (6 bases). Germline V gene sequence: CDR1 MNHEY, CDR2 SVGEGT. CDR3 size: 14 residues. Trimming left V 7 bases short and J 6 bases short, with 16 bases between. CDR3 in amino acids: CASNSGLETNEQFF. The CDR3 nucleotides read TGTGCCAGCAACTCGGGACTGGAGACCAATGAGCAGTTCTTC.

This clonotype was counted many times. The gene calls are TRBV6-5 and TRBJ2-5, with D perhaps TRBD1 (6 bases). Trimming took 0 bases from V and 2 from J, leaving 16 bases between them. The germline CDR1 and CDR2 sequences are MNHEY and SVGAGI. The CDR3 runs to 17 residues. CDR3 DNA: TGTGCCAGCAGTTACTCGATGGCCAGGGGCGCGCAAGAGACCCAGTACTTC. Translating it yields CASSYSMARGAQETQYF.

A few counts support this clonotype. The chain recombines TRBV5-1 with TRBJ2-1; 8 nucleotides match TRBD2. The germline V gene encodes CDR1 SGHRS and CDR2 YFSETQ. V shed 0 bases and J 6 bases; nucleotides not matched to a gene: 5. CDR3 length: 15 amino acids. The CDR3 here is CASSLGGRPSNEQFF. In nucleotides, the CDR3 is TGCGCCAGCAGCTTGGGCGGGAGGCCCAGCAATGAGCAGTTCTTC.